A single sample gave rise to the 22 T cell receptor beta chains below, sequenced in a study of T cells in Graves' hyperthyroidism and ophthalmopathy. RNA transcripts served as the template for amplifying TCR beta CDR3 regions. Primed by the HTBI set, a first-round RT-PCR was run on the TCR CDR3. TCRdb re-called the multiplex PCR reads with MiXCR, one entry per CDR3 protein. The sample includes a few hundred thousand distinct CDR3 sequences, approximately 14% of them seen just once. The sample taken for sequencing was blood. These receptors were collected from a woman between 18 and 29 years old with Graves' hyperthyroidism that later progressed to Graves' ophthalmopathy.

The chain employs TRBV5-4 and TRBJ1-2, with a tentative D call TRBD1 (5 bases). The CDR3 is 14 residues long. Trimming took 0 bases from V and 4 from J, leaving 10 bases between them. Germline-derived CDR1 and CDR2 are SGHNT and YYREEE (reference sequence). Here the CDR3 reads CASSLAGTVYGYTF. The CDR3 DNA reads TGTGCCAGCAGCTTGGCCGGGACGGTCTATGGCTACACCTTC.

This clonotype has at least ten counts. The chain recombines TRBV6-1 with TRBJ2-5; D perhaps matches TRBD2 (6 bases). The germline V gene has CDR1 MNHNS and CDR2 SASEGT. CDR3 length: 13 amino acids. V lost 6 bases to trimming and J lost 5 bases, with 13 bases between them. The CDR3 spells CASSQLAGETQYF. The CDR3 DNA follows: TGTGCCAGCAGCCAACTAGCAGGGGAGACCCAGTACTTC.

This clonotype was observed a few times. This chain connects TRBV20-1 to TRBJ1-5, with 8 bases lining up with TRBD1. Germline CDR1 and CDR2: DFQATT and SNEGSKA (reference sequence). The ends lost 0 bases at V and 5 bases at J; junction bases unmatched: 12. The CDR3 runs 17 residues. The DNA of the CDR3 is TGCAGTGCTAGAGAAACACAGGGGGAAGGGACCGATCAGCCCCAGCATTTT. Amino acids: CSARETQGEGTDQPQHF.

This clonotype was seen at least ten times. The genes are TRBV28 and TRBJ2-1; 10 bases are a match to TRBD2. After removal of 4 bases from V and 4 bases from J, the junction contained 1 base not matched to a gene. Germline V gives CDR1 MDHEN, CDR2 SYDVKM. The CDR3 runs to 14 residues. DNA of the CDR3: TGTGCCAGCAGTTATAGCGGGGGGTACAATGAGCAGTTCTTC. It encodes CASSYSGGYNEQFF.

This clonotype was counted between two and nine times. V usage is TRBV6-4 and J usage is TRBJ2-7; D remains unclear. The V gene lost 3 bases and the J gene lost 4 bases, with 10 bases spanning the gap. This CDR3 region has 13 residues. CDR1 and CDR2 from the germline V gene are MRHNA and SNTAGT. CDR3 sequence reads: CASSEVPGYEQYF. CDR3 bases: TGTGCCAGCAGTGAAGTACCCGGGTACGAGCAGTACTTC.

This clonotype appeared many times. The chain joins TRBV27 to TRBJ2-3, with D perhaps matching TRBD2 (5 bases). CDR3 length equals 16 residues. Trimming removed 4 bases from V and 0 bases from J, with 14 bases in between. Germline CDR1 and CDR2: MNHEY and SMNVEV (reference sequence). CDR3 region: CASSSGRRRSTDTQYF. In DNA, the CDR3 is TGTGCCAGCAGTTCGGGTCGGCGGAGGAGCACAGATACGCAGTATTTT.

The chain has TRBV6-4 and TRBJ2-7, with D perhaps matching TRBD1 (6 bases). Trimming took 0 bases from V and 2 from J, leaving 32 bases between them. Germline CDR1 reads MRHNA; CDR2 reads SNTAGT. The CDR3 runs 22 residues. CDR3 nucleotide sequence: TGTGCCAGCAGTGACTCGACCCTCCGGGACACCTTTAACTCGGGACATCCCTACGAGCAGTACTTC. Amino acids: CASSDSTLRDTFNSGHPYEQYF.

This clonotype was recorded at least ten times. This chain uses TRBV3-1 with TRBJ2-7; D call uncertain. The germline CDR1 and CDR2 sequences are LGHDT and YNNKEL (reference sequence). The CDR3 has 13 residues. V lost 1 base, J lost 7 bases, and 11 bases lay in between. As DNA, the CDR3 is TGTGCCAGCAGCCAAGGCTTGGCTCGGGAGCAGTACTTC. It specifies CASSQGLAREQYF.

The sample holds one count of this clonotype. A much larger clonotype is one base distant, so this may be a read error. The chain couples TRBV20-1 to TRBJ2-7, with D possibly TRBD2 on 5 matching bases. Germline V CDR1 and CDR2: DFQATT, SNEGSKA (reference sequence). The CDR3 runs 18 residues. With 3 bases removed from V and 2 bases from J, the gap between germline ends came to 26 bases. The CDR3 DNA follows: TGCAGTGCTAGCCTCGTGCGCGAAGGTCGGGGTTTAGCCTACGAGCAGTACTTC. Translation gives CSASLVREGRGLAYEQYF.

The table lists this clonotype with many counts. The rearrangement joins TRBV7-2 to TRBJ2-2, with 7 bases lining up with TRBD2. Germline CDR1 and CDR2: SGHTA and FQGNSA. Germline trimming cut 1 base from V and 1 base from J; bases unmatched to any gene: 6. The CDR3 spans 17 residues. The CDR3 spells CASSLELLAGNTGELFF. The CDR3 DNA reads as TGTGCCAGCAGCTTAGAATTATTAGCGGGGAACACCGGGGAGCTGTTTTTT.

This clonotype was recorded at least ten times. This chain joins TRBV11-2 and TRBJ1-5; D unresolved. The germline CDR1 and CDR2 sequences are SGHAT and FQNNGV. The CDR3 runs to 13 residues. With 4 bases removed from V and 6 bases from J, the gap between germline ends came to 10 bases. Here the CDR3 reads CASSSIGSQPQHF. The CDR3 coding sequence is TGTGCCAGCAGCTCAATCGGAAGTCAGCCCCAGCATTTT.

This clonotype has only one observation. CDR3 DNA sequence: TGTGCCAGCAGCGACCGAAGGACAGATTTGTACAATGAGCAGTTCTTC. Its translation: CASSDRRTDLYNEQFF. The chain joins TRBV2 to TRBJ2-1, with D perhaps matching TRBD1 (6 bases). The germline V gene has CDR1 SNHLY and CDR2 FYNNEI. This CDR3 has 16 amino acids. Trimming cost V 6 bases and J 4 bases, with 19 bases left between them. The full variable domain, rest sourced from reference TRBV2 and TRBJ2-1, is EPEVTQTPSHQVTQMGQEVILRCVPISNHLYFYWYRQILGQKVEFLVSFYNNEISEKSEIFDDQFSVERPDGSNFTLKIRSTKLEDSAMYFCASSDRRTDLYNEQFFGPGTRLTVL.

This clonotype was observed a few times. The chain couples TRBV5-6 to TRBJ2-1, with TRBD2 matching over 10 bases. The CDR3 is made up of 17 amino acids. The germline V gene encodes CDR1 SGHDT and CDR2 YYEEEE. J gave up 2 bases and V 1 base, and 6 bases lay outside the gene matches. Written as DNA, the CDR3 is TGTGCCAGCAGCTTGTTCGAGCGGGAGGGCCCCTACAATGAGCAGTTCTTC. Its translation: CASSLFEREGPYNEQFF. The full variable domain, in which reference TRBV5-6 and TRBJ2-1 provide the parts outside the CDR3, is DAGVTQSPTHLIKTRGQQVTLRCSPKSGHDTVSWYQQALGQGPQFIFQYYEEEERQRGNFPDRFSGHQFPNYSSELNVNALLLGDSALYLCASSLFEREGPYNEQFFGPGTRLTVL.

Many counts were recorded for this clonotype. The gene calls are TRBV7-2 and TRBJ2-7; a possible D gene is TRBD1 (6 bases). Germline V gene data show CDR1 as SGHTA and CDR2 as FQGNSA. CDR3 length: 14 amino acids. V was cut by 3 bases and J by 4 bases, with 13 bases left in between. CDR3 residues: CASSFSRGRYEQYF. CDR3 DNA: TGTGCCAGCAGCTTTTCCAGGGGAAGGTACGAGCAGTACTTC. Full variable domain (rest looked up from reference TRBV7-2 and TRBJ2-7): GAGVSQSPSNKVTEKGKDVELRCDPISGHTALYWYRQSLGQGLEFLIYFQGNSAPDKSGLPSDRFSAERTGGSVSTLTIQRTQQEDSAVYLCASSFSRGRYEQYFGPGTRLTVT.

Only a few counts were recorded for this clonotype. The chain carries TRBV12-3 or TRBV12-4 and TRBJ1-3; D is unresolved. This CDR3 spans 14 amino acids. Trimming removed 5 bases from V and 0 bases from J, with 8 bases in between. The CDR3 sequence is CASSLQSSGNTIYF. The DNA of the CDR3 is TGTGCCAGCAGTCTCCAAAGCTCTGGAAACACCATATATTTT.

This clonotype was seen more than once but under ten times. The chain combines TRBV10-1 with TRBJ1-1; D remains ambiguous. The CDR3 sequence is 14 residues long. The V gene lost 4 bases and the J gene lost 5 bases, with 14 bases spanning the gap. In germline, CDR1 is WNHNN, CDR2 SYGVQD (reference sequence). The CDR3 region is CASSAGSVGTEAFF. CDR3 in DNA: TGCGCCAGCAGTGCTGGCTCGGTTGGGACTGAAGCTTTCTTT.

This clonotype has only one observation. Possible read error: a much larger clone is one base away. The rearrangement links TRBV20-1 to TRBJ2-7; 8 bases map to TRBD1. Germline CDR1 reads DFQATT; CDR2 reads SNEGSKA (reference sequence). The V and J ends lost 4 bases and 3 bases, in that order; junction bases with no gene match: 2. The CDR3 consists of 12 residues. The CDR3 sequence: CSAMGQDYEQYF. CDR3 nucleotides: TGCAGTGCTATGGGACAGGACTACGAGCAGTACTTC.

The CDR3 nucleotides are TGTGCCAGCAGTGAAGCGGGGGGGACAGATGGCTACACCTTC. Translating gives CASSEAGGTDGYTF. The genes are TRBV6-1 and TRBJ1-2; TRBD1 aligns across 7 bases. The ends lost 0 bases at V and 6 bases at J; junction bases unmatched: 4. The CDR3 is made up of 14 amino acids. Germline V gene sequence: CDR1 MNHNS, CDR2 SASEGT.

This clonotype has ten or more counts. The CDR3 region has the DNA TGTGCCAGCAGTGGGGGAGTGGGGGATCAGCCCCAGCATTTT. It translates to CASSGGVGDQPQHF. The chain couples TRBV7-9 to TRBJ1-5; possible D gene TRBD1, 5 bases. Germline CDR1 SEHNR, CDR2 FQNEAQ (reference sequence). The V and J ends lost 6 bases and 5 bases respectively, with 14 bases between them. The CDR3 is 14 residues long.

This clonotype was observed a few times. The V and J genes are TRBV4-3 and TRBJ2-7, with D tentatively TRBD1 or TRBD2 (6 bases each). V lost 1 base, J lost 5 bases, and 15 bases lay in between. This CDR3 is built from 15 residues. CDR1 and CDR2 from the germline V gene are LGHNA and YSLEER. The CDR3 reads CASSQGLGGPHEQYF. In DNA, the CDR3 is TGCGCCAGCAGCCAAGGATTGGGGGGCCCCCACGAGCAGTACTTC.

This clonotype was counted at least ten times. The gene calls are TRBV9 and TRBJ2-5, with unresolved D. Germline V gene lookup returns CDR1 SGDLS and CDR2 YYNGEE. With 0 bases removed from V and 4 bases from J, the gap between germline ends came to 10 bases. The CDR3 extends over 14 amino acids. The CDR3 nucleotides are TGTGCCAGCAGCGTAGTGGCTAGATCAGAGACCCAGTACTTC. Amino acids: CASSVVARSETQYF.

This rearrangement joins TRBV7-2 to TRBJ2-5; 11 bases are a match to TRBD2. Germline V lookup: CDR1 SGHTA, CDR2 FQGNSA. V was clipped by 5 bases and J by 3 bases; unmatched bases: 8. The CDR3 has 16 residues. The CDR3 loop reads CASSPRVAGGEETQYF. The CDR3, as DNA: TGTGCCAGCAGCCCCAGGGTAGCGGGAGGGGAAGAGACCCAGTACTTC.